The subject of this entry is one T cell receptor beta chain. No antigen is known for it. The CDR3 extends over 15 amino acids. From germline, CDR1 is MNHEY and CDR2 SVGAGI. V lost 2 bases and J lost 5, with 12 bases in between. These data belong to a study of T-cell reconstitution after alpha-beta-depleted transplantation in children. The study, taken as a whole, reports: Certain patients had high TCRbeta diversity at day 60, and it came from recipient T cells and thymic progenitors that survived. From newly produced T cells came most of the T-cell counts and diversity one year after transplant. Where alpha-beta T cells came from about two months after transplant was reportedly several hundred expanded graft clones.

Unique molecular identifiers tagged the TCRbeta library. One entry per CDR3 protein, called by TCRdb with MiXCR from the PCR reads. Seen here are about 250,000 distinct CDR3 sequences, around 25% observed once, and the top ten hold 4.8%. The starting material was PBMCs, mostly from graft donor cells, obtained 360 days after TCRalphabeta/CD19-depleted stem cell transplant. The TCR originated in a female patient aged 2 to 10 who had a stem cell transplant for congenital amegakaryocytic thrombocytopenia, so the T cells may come from the graft donor. The genes are TRBV6-5 and TRBJ2-2; weak D call: TRBD2 (5 bases). Written as DNA, the CDR3 is TGTGCCAGCAGTTACCGGGATCCTAAAACCGGGGAGCTGTTTTTT. It translates to CASSYRDPKTGELFF.